The entry below gives a single T cell receptor beta chain sequence along with its context. Its antigen remains unknown. The sample comes from a study of human T cells and chemical hapten exposure. Turning to the study itself: Per-sample variation in TCR yield stemmed mainly from small pooled library volume differences. Findings of the study overall: No change in TCRs above 1 in 1000 frequency was produced by DPC sensitization.

Time point defined: healthy volunteer bleed at 6 weeks. Unfractionated whole blood yielded the extracted total RNA. The junction had 12 bases not matched to a gene; V was cut back by 6 bases and J by 3 bases. The CDR3 extends over 17 amino acids. Germline V gives CDR1 MNHNS, CDR2 SASEGT. A single record per CDR3 protein comes from TCRdb applying MiXCR to the RACE reads. Of 65,000 to 80,000 distinct CDR3 sequences in the sample, around 8.7% were seen once. This sequence originates from a male donor in good health. Some clones in this sample may be carry-over from other donors' samples. The specimen sequenced was whole blood. The V and J genes are TRBV6-1 and TRBJ2-1, with 9 bases fitting TRBD2. The CDR3: CASSLGTSNPNYNEQFF. DNA for the CDR3: TGTGCCAGCAGCCTCGGGACTAGCAATCCCAACTACAATGAGCAGTTCTTC.